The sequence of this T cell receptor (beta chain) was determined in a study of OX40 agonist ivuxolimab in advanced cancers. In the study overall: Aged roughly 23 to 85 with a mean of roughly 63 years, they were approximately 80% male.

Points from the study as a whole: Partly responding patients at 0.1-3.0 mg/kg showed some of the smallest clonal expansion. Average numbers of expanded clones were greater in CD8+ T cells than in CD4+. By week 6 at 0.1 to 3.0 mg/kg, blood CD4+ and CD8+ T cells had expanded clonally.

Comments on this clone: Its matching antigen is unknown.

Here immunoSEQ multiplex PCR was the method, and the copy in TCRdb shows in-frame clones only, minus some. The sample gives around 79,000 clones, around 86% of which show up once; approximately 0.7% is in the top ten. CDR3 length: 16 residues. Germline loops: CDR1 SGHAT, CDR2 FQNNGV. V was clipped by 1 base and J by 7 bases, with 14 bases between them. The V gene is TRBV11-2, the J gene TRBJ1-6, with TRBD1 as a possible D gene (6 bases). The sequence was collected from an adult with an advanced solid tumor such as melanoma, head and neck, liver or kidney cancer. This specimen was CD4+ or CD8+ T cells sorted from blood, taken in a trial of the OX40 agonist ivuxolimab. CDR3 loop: CASSLGTGQGNSPLHF. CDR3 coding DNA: TGTGCCAGCAGCTTAGGCACAGGGCAGGGGAATTCACCCCTCCACTTT.